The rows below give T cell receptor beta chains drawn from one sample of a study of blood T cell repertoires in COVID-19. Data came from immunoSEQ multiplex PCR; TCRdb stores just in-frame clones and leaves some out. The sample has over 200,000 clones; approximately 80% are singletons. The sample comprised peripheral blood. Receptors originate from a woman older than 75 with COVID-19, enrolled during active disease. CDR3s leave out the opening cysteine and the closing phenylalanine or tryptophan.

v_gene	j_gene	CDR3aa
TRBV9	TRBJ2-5	ASSVGLEETQY
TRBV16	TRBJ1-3	ASSPGGGNTIY
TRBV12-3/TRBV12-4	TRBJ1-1	ASRLGGNTEAF
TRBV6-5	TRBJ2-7	ASRAGTGWSYEQY
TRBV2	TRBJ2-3	ASSRDRGTDTQY
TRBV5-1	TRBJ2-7	ASSLVPGQGQEQY
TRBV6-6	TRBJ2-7	ASRPGQGPYEQY
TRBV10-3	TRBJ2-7	AISGTGAEQY
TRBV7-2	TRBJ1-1	ASSLTRENTEAF
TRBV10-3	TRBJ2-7	AISGAGEGTEQY
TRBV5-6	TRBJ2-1	ASSPRRDLPNEQF
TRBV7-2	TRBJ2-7	ASSLGRRGYEQY
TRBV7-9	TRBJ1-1	ASSAQGNTEAF
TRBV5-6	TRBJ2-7	ASSLVTEYEQY
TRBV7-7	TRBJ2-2	ASTTGGNTGELF
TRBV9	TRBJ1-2	ASSPQTTTTGLSYGYT
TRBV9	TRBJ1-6	ASSVAPSGQGGFSPLH
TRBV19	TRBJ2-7	ASSGRVVASGAGEQY
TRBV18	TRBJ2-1	ASSPTSGDYEQF
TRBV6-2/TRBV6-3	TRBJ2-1	ASSYSRGNEQF
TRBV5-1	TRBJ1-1	ASSEGDGTEAF
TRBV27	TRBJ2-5	ASSSKLAGTVETQY
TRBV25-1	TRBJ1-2	ASSRAGGYGYT
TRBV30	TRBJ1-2	AWSEDRGPRANYGYT
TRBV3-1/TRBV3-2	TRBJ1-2	ASSPGQGNYGYT
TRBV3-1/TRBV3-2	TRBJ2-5	ASSHGTGTQETQY
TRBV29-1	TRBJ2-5	SVESMQDHRGLETQY
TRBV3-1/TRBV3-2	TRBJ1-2	ASSQVQAGYT
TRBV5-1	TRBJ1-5	ASSLVAPDRDNQPQH
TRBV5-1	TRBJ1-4	ASSLGTGRNEKLF
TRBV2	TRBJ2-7	ASPHENTEGQVSEQY
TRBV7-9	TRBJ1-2	ASSPPSGGYT
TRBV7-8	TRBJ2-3	ASSLDGSAQY
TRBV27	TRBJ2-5	ASSHERGSETQY
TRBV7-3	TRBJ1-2	ASSSRQGEFGGYT
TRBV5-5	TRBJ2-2	ASRADSINTGELF
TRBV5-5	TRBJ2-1	ASSPTSGGKRQF
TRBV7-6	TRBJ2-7	ASSLGSWASGRSNHEQY
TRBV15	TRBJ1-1	ATSRDPRTGQFASYRDTEAF
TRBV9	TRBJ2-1	ASSDRGLGYNEQF
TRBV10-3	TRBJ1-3	AISDNRASGNTIY
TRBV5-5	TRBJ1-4	ASSLLQGFREKLF
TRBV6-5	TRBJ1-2	ASRQGSYGYT
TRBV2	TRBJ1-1	ASSEERGGAF
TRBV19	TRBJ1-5	ASSIVGRNQPQH
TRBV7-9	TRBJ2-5	ASSPARIFTGDKETQY
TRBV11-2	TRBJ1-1	ASFDWGGAEREAF
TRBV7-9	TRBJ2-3	ASSPGGDTQY
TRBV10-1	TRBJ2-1	ASRGGDEGDEQF
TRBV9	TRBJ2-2	ASSVGAGGNTGELF
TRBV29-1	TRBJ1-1	SVVGQMNTEAF